This T cell receptor beta chain was found in a study of blood T cell repertoires in COVID-19. Study as a whole: COVID-19 samples collected from the United States, Italy and Spain covered acute and convalescent phases. PBMCs, B-cell-depleted T cells, or T cells provided the cDNA or gDNA that made up the material.

Germline V gene lookup returns CDR1 MDHEN and CDR2 SYDVKM. The CDR3 runs 14 residues. With 4 bases removed from V and 2 bases from J, the gap between germline ends came to 9 bases. In the study's own analysis: Using reference gene primer amplification, nucleated cell counts were estimated. The repertoire was sequenced with immunoSEQ multiplex PCR; TCRdb's copy has only in-frame clones and lacks some. V and J calls and clone size follow that table, whereas D and trimming were derived from the DNA. The sample yields 140,000 or so clones, around 80% seen once. Sequencing was carried out using peripheral blood. The TCR originated in a man aged 55 to 70 with acute or convalescent COVID-19. J is TRBJ1-5 and V is TRBV28; maybe TRBD1 (5 bases). CDR3 sequence (DNA): TGTGCCAGCAGTTGGGGGGACGGCAATCAGCCCCAGCATTTT. Encoded protein: CASSWGDGNQPQHF.